These 10 T cell receptor beta chains were all obtained from the same sample, sequenced in a study of OX40 agonist ivuxolimab in advanced cancers. Using immunoSEQ multiplex PCR, the repertoire was profiled, and TCRdb retains in-frame clones only, with some absent. The table shows some 85,000 clones, with about 89% occurring only once. The source material was CD4+ or CD8+ T cells sorted from blood, sampled in a trial of the OX40 agonist ivuxolimab. Receptor source: an adult with an advanced solid tumor such as melanoma, head and neck, liver or kidney cancer.

The CDR3 DNA follows: TGTGCCAGCAGTGGACAGGGGGTAAACACCGGGGAGCTGTTTTTT. Its translation: CASSGQGVNTGELFF. The chain uses TRBV2 and TRBJ2-2; TRBD1 aligns across 9 bases. CDR3 length: 15 amino acids. The germline V gene has CDR1 SNHLY and CDR2 FYNNEI. V was pared by 4 bases and J by 2 bases, with 2 bases of the junction left unmatched.

This clone turned up a few times. The V and J genes are TRBV20-1 and TRBJ2-7; D gene ambiguous. V was trimmed by 5 bases and J by 3 bases, leaving 5 bases between them. The CDR3 runs 10 residues. The germline V gene has CDR1 DFQATT and CDR2 SNEGSKA (reference sequence). In DNA, the CDR3 is TGCAGTGCTTACAACTACGAGCAGTACTTC. This sequence encodes CSAYNYEQYF.

The V call is TRBV19, the J call TRBJ2-1, with 8 bases lining up with TRBD1. With V trimmed by 5 bases and J by 1 base, 4 bases remained unmatched. Germline assignment: CDR1 LNHDA and CDR2 SQIVND (reference sequence). CDR3 length: 15 residues. This CDR3 reads CASSPGTGSYNEQFF. The CDR3 coding sequence is TGTGCCAGTAGTCCCGGGACAGGTTCCTACAATGAGCAGTTCTTC.

This chain joins TRBV7-9 and TRBJ2-3; D is unresolved. Germline assignment: CDR1 SEHNR and CDR2 FQNEAQ (reference sequence). The V gene lost 2 bases and the J gene lost 5 bases, with 8 bases spanning the gap. The length of the CDR3 is 13 residues. The CDR3 sequence: CASSLWAQDTQYF. The CDR3 bases are TGTGCCAGCAGCTTATGGGCCCAAGATACGCAGTATTTT.

The chain employs TRBV18 and TRBJ2-5, with TRBD2 matching 12 bases. The CDR3 consists of 14 residues. Germline-derived CDR1 and CDR2 are KGHSH and LQKENI. Losses at the gene ends were 6 bases for V and 4 bases for J; bases not matched to a gene: 3. The CDR3 bases are TGTGCCAGCTCGCCGACTAGCGGGAGAGAGACCCAGTACTTC. Translating it yields CASSPTSGRETQYF.

The gene calls are TRBV4-1 and TRBJ1-1; D remains ambiguous. Trimming pared 1 base from V and 5 bases from J, leaving 5 bases between. Germline CDR1 MGHRA, CDR2 YSYEKL. There are 12 residues in the CDR3. This CDR3 is CASSQGRTEAFF. The CDR3 nucleotides are TGCGCCAGCAGCCAAGGGAGGACTGAAGCTTTCTTT.

The chain has TRBV18 and TRBJ1-5, with D possibly TRBD1 on 5 matching bases. The CDR3 is made up of 13 amino acids. V lost 6 bases, J lost 4 bases, and 10 bases lay in between. Germline lookup yields CDR1 KGHSH and CDR2 LQKENI. DNA for the CDR3: TGTGCCAGCTCGCAGGGTAATAATCAGCCCCAGCATTTT. The encoded protein is CASSQGNNQPQHF. The full variable domain, with the rest looked up from reference TRBV18 and TRBJ1-5, is NAGVMQNPRHLVRRRGQEARLRCSPMKGHSHVYWYRQLPEEGLKFMVYLQKENIIDESGMPKERFSAEFPKEGPSILRIQQVVRGDSAAYFCASSQGNNQPQHFGDGTRLSIL.

CDR3 protein: CASSAQGQGAYGYTF. The CDR3 nucleotides are TGTGCCAGCAGCGCCCAGGGACAGGGTGCCTATGGCTACACCTTC. J is TRBJ1-2 and V is TRBV5-3; 9 bases agree with TRBD1. TRBV5-3 has ORF status, its function being uncertain. Germline trimming cut 8 bases from V and 4 bases from J; bases unmatched to any gene: 12. CDR3 length: 15 amino acids.

The CDR3 protein is CASSTQVTEAFF. CDR3 coding DNA: TGTGCCAGCAGCACCCAGGTGACTGAAGCTTTCTTT. The chain uses TRBV7-8 and TRBJ1-1; D gene uncertain. Per the germline V gene, CDR1 is SGHVS and CDR2 is FQNEAQ. V lost 5 bases, J lost 5 bases, and 9 bases lay in between. The CDR3 spans 12 residues.

A remark on this clone: The junction differs from germline at one of its ends, possibly a read error. The rearrangement joins TRBV7-7 to TRBJ2-1; 10 bases fit TRBD1. This CDR3 is 18 amino acids long. Germline V gene lookup returns CDR1 SSHAT and CDR2 FNYEAQ (reference sequence). The CDR3 sequence: CASSQIPPGQGAYNEQFF. The CDR3 nucleotides are TGTGCTAGCAGTCAGATACCGCCTGGACAGGGGGCCTACAATGAGCAGTTCTTC.